Given below is one TCR beta chain in context. Its target is not known. Other DNA sequences from this sample encode an identical CDR3 as well. Method: immunoSEQ multiplex PCR; TCRdb's copy keeps in-frame clones and lacks some. The sample shows roughly 140,000 clones, 87% of them seen only once. The sample comes from a study of radiation and T cells in renal cell carcinoma. Study-level information: Nephrectomy followed 15 Gy stereotactic body radiation by 4 weeks.

Specified time point: blood 2 weeks post-SBRT. Treatment indicated: 15 Gy SBRT to primary tumor, nephrectomy 4 weeks later. The CDR3 covers 13 residues. The germline V gene has CDR1 LNHDA and CDR2 SQIVND (reference sequence). Unmatched junction bases numbered 4, after V lost 9 bases and J lost 2 bases. Notes on the study in general: Pretreatment tumor biopsies were lacking, so baseline clonotypes are unknown.

This TCR was sampled from a woman aged 45-59 years with renal cell carcinoma. Sequencing was performed on blood, taken from a patient whose treatment included radiotherapy and nephrectomy. This chain uses TRBV19 with TRBJ1-5; TRBD1 agrees at 7 bases. CDR3 sequence reads: CASSGTGNQPQHF. CDR3 DNA sequence: TGTGCCAGCTCCGGGACAGGCAATCAGCCCCAGCATTTT.